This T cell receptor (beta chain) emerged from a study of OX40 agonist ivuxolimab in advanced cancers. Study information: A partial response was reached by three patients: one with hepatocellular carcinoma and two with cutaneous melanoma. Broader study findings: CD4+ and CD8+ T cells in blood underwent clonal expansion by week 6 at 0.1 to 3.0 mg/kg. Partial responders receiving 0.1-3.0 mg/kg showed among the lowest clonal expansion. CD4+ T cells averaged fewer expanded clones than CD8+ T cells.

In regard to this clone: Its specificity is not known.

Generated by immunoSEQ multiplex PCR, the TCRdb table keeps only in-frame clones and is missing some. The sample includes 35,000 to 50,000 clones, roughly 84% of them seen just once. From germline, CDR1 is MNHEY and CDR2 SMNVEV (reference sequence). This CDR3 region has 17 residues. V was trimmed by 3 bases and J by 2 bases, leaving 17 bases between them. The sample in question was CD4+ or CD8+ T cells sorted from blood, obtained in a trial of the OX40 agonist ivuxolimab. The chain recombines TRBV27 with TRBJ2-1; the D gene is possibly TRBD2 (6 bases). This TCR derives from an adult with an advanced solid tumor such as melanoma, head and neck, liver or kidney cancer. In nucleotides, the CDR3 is TGTGCCAGCAGTTTTGTGGGCGGGGCGGGCGCCTACAATGAGCAGTTCTTC. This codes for CASSFVGGAGAYNEQFF.